Each of the 18 T cell receptor beta chains below was sequenced from the same sample in a study of shared clonotypes between healthy human individuals. Only in-frame clones appear in the TCRdb table, and some are missing; sequencing was by immunoSEQ multiplex PCR. The sample lists fewer than 850,000 clones, about 97% occurring once. Naive CD8 cells comprised CD45RO-negative, CCR7-positively selected cells, excluding terminally differentiated effector memory CD45RA+ cells. The material sequenced was naive CD8+ T cells sorted from blood. Receptors originate from a man aged 30 to 39 in good health.

Only one count was recorded for this clone. This chain joins TRBV19 and TRBJ2-7; D is possibly TRBD2 (6 bases). The CDR3 has 13 residues. Germline V gene lookup returns CDR1 LNHDA and CDR2 SQIVND (reference sequence). Trimming pared 10 bases from V and 4 bases from J, leaving 17 bases between. The CDR3: CATGVGYGYEQYF. The CDR3 DNA is TGTGCCACGGGGGTGGGGTACGGTTACGAGCAGTACTTC.

The J gene is TRBJ2-7, the V gene TRBV27; D call uncertain. The CDR3 has 13 amino acids. Trimming pared 6 bases from V and 2 bases from J, leaving 11 bases between. Germline CDR1 MNHEY, CDR2 SMNVEV (reference sequence). The CDR3, as DNA: TGTGCCAGCAGCCCCTCCCGGGCCTACGAGCAGTACTTC. Translation gives CASSPSRAYEQYF.

The rearrangement uses TRBV15 and TRBJ2-3; 10 bases fit TRBD2. Germline V gene lookup returns CDR1 LNHNV and CDR2 YYDKDF (reference sequence). CDR3 size: 20 residues. The trim removed 1 base at V and 2 bases at J, leaving 15 bases unmatched. CDR3: CATSRVDSGLAGDPTDTQYF. The CDR3, as DNA: TGTGCCACCAGCAGAGTCGATTCGGGGCTAGCGGGGGATCCCACAGATACGCAGTATTTT.

Note on this clone: This sample also contains other DNA sequences that code for the same CDR3. The chain recombines TRBV9 with TRBJ2-5; D gene unclear. Trimming shortened V by 0 bases and J by 4 bases, and 10 bases separated the two germline ends. The CDR3 sequence is 14 residues long. Germline CDR1 is SGDLS and CDR2 is YYNGEE. Here the CDR3 DNA reads TGTGCCAGCAGCGTAGGAGGTGTGGGAGAGACCCAGTACTTC. It yields the protein CASSVGGVGETQYF.

V usage is TRBV7-2 and J usage is TRBJ2-1; 9 bases fit TRBD2. The V segment lost 5 bases and the J segment 3 bases; nucleotides outside the gene matches: 11. This CDR3 region has 17 residues. Per the germline V gene, CDR1 is SGHTA and CDR2 is FQGNSA. CDR3 sequence: CASSDSGGEYGYNEQFF. CDR3 sequence (DNA): TGTGCCAGCAGCGATAGCGGGGGAGAATATGGCTACAATGAGCAGTTCTTC.

This clone was seen a single time. The V gene is TRBV9, the J gene TRBJ1-1; 8 bases map to TRBD1. V shed 4 bases and J 4 bases; nucleotides not matched to a gene: 3. Germline CDR1 reads SGDLS; CDR2 reads YYNGEE. This CDR3 spans 13 amino acids. The CDR3 nucleotides are TGTGCCAGCAGCCCTACAGGGGGCACTGAAGCTTTCTTT. This gives the protein CASSPTGGTEAFF.

This clone was detected once. The J gene is TRBJ2-2, the V gene TRBV13; possibly TRBD1 for D (6 bases). Germline loops: CDR1 PRHDT, CDR2 FYEKMQ (reference sequence). Trimming left V 6 bases short and J 7 bases short, with 12 bases between. CDR3 size: 13 residues. CDR3 sequence reads: CASRSQGVGELFF. The DNA for the CDR3 is TGTGCCAGCAGGTCACAGGGCGTCGGGGAGCTGTTTTTT.

CDR3 sequence (DNA): TGCGCCAGCAGCCACCGTGGACAGGGCGCCGGGGAGCTGTTTTTT. Translation: CASSHRGQGAGELFF. The chain uses TRBV4-1 and TRBJ2-2; TRBD1 matches 8 bases. This CDR3 comprises 15 residues. Trimming at V came to 3 bases and at J to 6 bases, leaving 6 bases not matched to a gene. CDR1 and CDR2 from the germline V gene are MGHRA and YSYEKL.

Regarding this clone: Within the sample, other DNA sequences also encode this same CDR3. V and J are TRBV2 and TRBJ2-7; TRBD2 is a possible D gene (5 bases). The V and J ends lost 9 bases and 3 bases respectively, with 12 bases between them. There are 12 residues in the CDR3. CDR1 and CDR2 from the germline V gene are SNHLY and FYNNEI. The CDR3 is CASSDYLYEQYF. The CDR3 coding sequence is TGTGCCAGTTCAGACTACCTCTACGAGCAGTACTTC.

V and J are TRBV11-2 and TRBJ1-1; tentatively, D is TRBD1 (6 bases). V gave up 7 bases and J gave up 6 bases, with 21 bases separating them. Germline values: CDR1 SGHAT, CDR2 FQNNGV. The CDR3 is 15 residues long. The CDR3 loop is CASTVGGTEGSEAFF. The CDR3 bases are TGTGCCAGCACCGTAGGGGGGACTGAAGGATCTGAAGCTTTCTTT.

The chain has TRBV29-1 and TRBJ2-1; 11 nucleotides align to TRBD2. Germline V gives CDR1 SQVTM, CDR2 ANQGSEA. The CDR3 has 15 amino acids. V lost 0 bases, J lost 4 bases, and 2 bases stayed unmatched. CDR3: CSVEETSGIYNEQFF. DNA of the CDR3: TGCAGCGTTGAAGAGACTAGCGGGATTTACAATGAGCAGTTCTTC.

This clone was recorded once. V gene TRBV10-3 combines with J gene TRBJ2-1; 11 positions match TRBD1. The V gene's germline CDR1 is ENHRY and CDR2 SYGVKD. This CDR3 has 16 residues. Trimming at V came to 0 bases and at J to 6 bases, leaving 4 bases not matched to a gene. The CDR3 reads CAISESGQGASNEQFF. Here the CDR3 DNA reads TGTGCCATCAGTGAGTCCGGACAGGGGGCGAGCAATGAGCAGTTCTTC.

Comments on this clone: Other nucleotide sequences in the sample specify the same CDR3. The rearrangement uses TRBV9 and TRBJ2-1; D uncertain. The germline gives CDR1 SGDLS, CDR2 YYNGEE. This CDR3 is 13 amino acids long. The ends were cut back, 0 bases at V and 4 bases at J, with 5 bases in the middle. The CDR3 DNA is TGTGCCAGCAGCGTAGGGGTTTACAATGAGCAGTTCTTC. Translated, it gives CASSVGVYNEQFF.

The CDR3 protein is CASSEEGARSYEQYF. The CDR3 nucleotides read TGCGCCAGCAGTGAGGAGGGAGCCCGATCCTACGAGCAGTACTTC. This rearrangement joins TRBV10-2 to TRBJ2-7, with TRBD2 as a possible D gene (5 bases). The CDR3 runs to 15 residues. Trimming pared 2 bases from V and 1 base from J, leaving 12 bases between. Germline V gene sequence: CDR1 WSHSY, CDR2 SAAADI.

V and J are TRBV10-3 and TRBJ2-7, with D tentatively TRBD1 or TRBD2 (5 bases each). This CDR3 contains 13 residues. The ends were cut back, 10 bases at V and 5 bases at J, with 18 bases in the middle. Germline V gene data show CDR1 as ENHRY and CDR2 as SYGVKD. The CDR3 bases are TGTGCCACGGGCCGGGACCTATTGGACGAGCAGTACTTC. Protein product: CATGRDLLDEQYF.

The J gene is TRBJ2-1, the V gene TRBV9; 9 bases are a match to TRBD2. V shed 0 bases and J 7 bases; nucleotides not matched to a gene: 8. The CDR3 is made up of 16 amino acids. The germline V gene has CDR1 SGDLS and CDR2 YYNGEE. The CDR3 nucleotides read TGTGCCAGCAGCGTAGAAGGTAGCGGGAGACGAAATGAGCAGTTCTTC. Translating gives CASSVEGSGRRNEQFF.

The V gene is TRBV5-5, the J gene TRBJ2-7; 10 positions match TRBD1. V trimming: 4 bases; J trimming: 6 bases; junction bases outside the gene matches: 7. The CDR3 length is 14 residues. Germline CDR1 and CDR2: SGHKS and YYEKEE (reference sequence). CDR3 coding DNA: TGTGCCAGCAGCCCGGACAGGGGGATGGGCGAGCAGTACTTC. This translates into CASSPDRGMGEQYF.

The genes are TRBV7-9 and TRBJ2-5; 9 nucleotides match TRBD1. The CDR3 runs 16 residues. Germline loops: CDR1 SEHNR, CDR2 FQNEAQ (reference sequence). With V trimmed by 0 bases and J by 5 bases, 7 bases remained unmatched. The CDR3 protein is CASSLARTGAVETQYF. DNA of the CDR3: TGTGCCAGCAGCTTAGCTCGGACAGGGGCGGTGGAGACCCAGTACTTC. The full variable domain, completed using reference TRBV7-9 and TRBJ2-5, is DTGVSQNPRHKITKRGQNVTFRCDPISEHNRLYWYRQTLGQGPEFLTYFQNEAQLEKSRLLSDRFSAERPKGSFSTLEIQRTEQGDSAMYLCASSLARTGAVETQYFGPGTRLLVL.